These T cell receptor beta chains were read from a single sample in a study of human T cells and chemical hapten exposure. From the RACE reads, TCRdb called clonotypes with MiXCR, one entry per CDR3 protein. The sample lists about 77,000 distinct CDR3 sequences; approximately 8.1% were seen once. Sequenced material: whole blood. The receptors were gathered from a female donor in good health. Some clones in this sample may be carry-over from other donors' samples. Each CDR3 is given with its conserved first and last residue. A clone size is listed for some rows: how often the clone was seen (once, few, many), or a class if it is expanded.

>TRBV27|TRBJ2-5|many
CASHPVAGSETQYF
>TRBV15|TRBJ1-2|few
CATSRGSTNYGYTF
>TRBV18|TRBJ1-2|few
CASSPSAGDYGYTF
>TRBV27|TRBJ1-1|many
CASSFYNQGSEAFF
>TRBV4-2|TRBJ1-1|many
CASSQGGGLGSTEAFF
>TRBV20-1|TRBJ1-1|many
CSAGAGGIEAFF
>TRBV5-1|TRBJ2-3|many
CASNGQGVTDTQYF
>TRBV5-1|TRBJ2-3|NA
CASSLALTSGASTDTQYF
>TRBV10-2|TRBJ1-1|many
CASSGTTGGLHTEAFF
>TRBV7-2|TRBJ1-1|few
CASSLAGTTGTEAFF
>TRBV29-1|TRBJ1-2|NA
CSVGSGFGYTF
>TRBV12-3/TRBV12-4|TRBJ1-1|NA
CASSPRGWTEAFF
>TRBV20-1|TRBJ2-3|NA
CSARATSGGPRVDTQYF
>TRBV3-1|TRBJ1-2|many
CASSLQGDYGYTF
>TRBV5-1|TRBJ1-6|many
CASRAQELLHF
>TRBV2|TRBJ2-6|many
CASSRESSGANVLTF
>TRBV29-1|TRBJ1-2|NA
CSVEEGIIGYTF
>TRBV6-1|TRBJ1-1|NA
CASSELGTGGSEAFF
>TRBV5-1|TRBJ1-6|NA
CASSGRGVNSPLHF
>TRBV9|TRBJ1-1|many
CASSRDPENTEAFF
>TRBV6-6|TRBJ2-7|medium-sized
CASSLTGTGGYEQYF
>TRBV6-6|TRBJ1-5|many
CASRGAGVVDQPQHF
>TRBV7-7|TRBJ2-5|once
CASSLGLLYQETQYF
>TRBV10-3|TRBJ1-1|NA
CAIKVGRMNTEAFF
>TRBV29-1|TRBJ2-3|NA
CSVDAGADTQYF
>TRBV2|TRBJ2-7|many
CASRRGQTYEQYF
>TRBV2|TRBJ1-1|many
CASSTVITEAFF
>TRBV4-1|TRBJ1-2|NA
CASSQTPNYGYTF
>TRBV28|TRBJ2-1|many
CASSLYPSGGYNEQFF
>TRBV20-1|TRBJ2-5|few
CSAKRLAGAPYQETQYF
>TRBV12-3/TRBV12-4|TRBJ1-6|many
CASTLRVGTPLHF
>TRBV4-2|TRBJ2-3|few
CASSQPDRGASTDTQYF
>TRBV6-2/TRBV6-3|TRBJ1-3|NA
CASSYRSGQRRLSGNTIYF
>TRBV7-2|TRBJ2-7|NA
CASSLEEWAHEQYF
>TRBV2|TRBJ1-4|many
CASSPSLAESDEKLFF
>TRBV7-9|TRBJ2-1|many
CASTDRQGDEQFF
>TRBV7-8|TRBJ2-7|NA
CASSFTGQSYEQYF